What follows are 18 T cell receptor beta chains derived from one specimen sequenced in a study of blood T cell repertoires in COVID-19. Profiling relied on immunoSEQ multiplex PCR, and the TCRdb table lists in-frame clones only, not all of them. The table lists about 140,000 clones, roughly 88% of them singletons, with roughly 10% in the top ten. The sequencing sample was made of peripheral blood. These receptors came from a man aged 60 to 75 with active or convalescent COVID-19.

The chain employs TRBV4-1 and TRBJ2-7, with D unresolved. CDR1 is MGHRA and CDR2 is YSYEKL in the germline V gene. V was pared by 2 bases and J by 3 bases, with 11 bases between. The CDR3 extends over 14 amino acids. CDR3 DNA: TGCGCCAGCAGCCAATCCATCCGACACTACGAGCAGTACTTC. The encoded protein is CASSQSIRHYEQYF.

The chain links TRBV27 to TRBJ2-7, with TRBD1 matching 9 bases. This CDR3 contains 14 residues. Germline trimming cut 6 bases from V and 3 bases from J; bases unmatched to any gene: 6. Germline assignment: CDR1 MNHEY and CDR2 SMNVEV (reference sequence). The CDR3 loop reads CASRKDRGNYEQYV. The CDR3, as DNA: TGTGCCAGCAGGAAGGACAGGGGAAACTACGAGCAGTACGTC.

The chain is built from TRBV11-3 and TRBJ2-1, with TRBD2 identical over 15 bases. V lost 3 bases to trimming and J lost 8 bases; unmatched junction nucleotides: 8. The CDR3 is 17 amino acids. Germline V gene lookup returns CDR1 SGHNT and CDR2 YENEEA. The CDR3 DNA reads as TGTGCCAGCAGCTTGGCAGGGACTAGCGGGAGGTCTTATGAGCAGTTCTTC. This gives the protein CASSLAGTSGRSYEQFF.

V and J are TRBV30 and TRBJ2-1, with TRBD2 matching over 8 bases. The V segment lost 1 base and the J segment 8 bases; nucleotides outside the gene matches: 13. The CDR3 totals 16 residues. Germline V lookup: CDR1 GTSNPN, CDR2 SVGIG (reference sequence). CDR3 amino acids: CAWSAGHTGGPYEQFF. Written as DNA, the CDR3 is TGTGCCTGGAGTGCCGGTCACACGGGAGGGCCATATGAGCAGTTCTTC. Supplemented by reference TRBV30 and TRBJ2-1, the full variable domain reads SQTIHQWPATLVQPVGSPLSLECTVEGTSNPNLYWYRQAAGRGLQLLFYSVGIGQISSEVPQNLSASRPQDRQFILSSKKLLLSDSGFYLCAWSAGHTGGPYEQFFGPGTRLTVL.

This clone was detected once. The V and J genes are TRBV6-6 and TRBJ1-5; D remains unclear. Germline V gene data show CDR1 as MNHNY and CDR2 as SVGAGI (reference sequence). V lost 5 bases and J 11 bases, leaving 10 bases between the germline ends. CDR3 size: 11 residues. The CDR3 region is CASSTRESQHF. In DNA, the CDR3 is TGTGCCAGCAGTACCCGAGAGTCCCAGCATTTT.

The CDR3 reads CASSSTGEAGYTF. In DNA, the CDR3 is TGTGCCAGCAGCTCGACAGGGGAGGCTGGCTACACCTTC. The chain links TRBV7-2 to TRBJ1-2; 8 bases align to TRBD1. This CDR3 has 13 amino acids. CDR1 and CDR2 from the germline V gene are SGHTA and FQGNSA. The V and J ends lost 4 bases and 7 bases, in that order; junction bases with no gene match: 5.

The V call is TRBV6-5, the J call TRBJ1-4; unclear D gene. Looked up from germline, CDR1 is MNHEY and CDR2 is SVGAGI. There are 15 residues in the CDR3. The V end lost 0 bases, the J end lost 4 bases, and 9 bases lay between the germline ends. Here the CDR3 reads CASSYSIGSNEKLFF. The CDR3 nucleotides read TGTGCCAGCAGTTACTCGATAGGGAGTAATGAAAAACTGTTTTTT.

The rearrangement uses TRBV10-3 and TRBJ2-1; no definite D call. Trimming took off 0 bases at V and 0 bases at J, with 12 bases between the two ends. This CDR3 has 17 amino acids. Germline loops: CDR1 ENHRY, CDR2 SYGVKD. CDR3 bases: TGTGCCATCAGTGAGTCTAAGCCGAGCTTCTCCTACAATGAGCAGTTCTTC. Amino acid sequence: CAISESKPSFSYNEQFF.

This clone showed up just once. DNA of the CDR3: TGTGCCAGCAGTTTGATCGAAGGGACTCTCACCGGGGAGCTGTTTTTT. Protein product: CASSLIEGTLTGELFF. The chain links TRBV27 to TRBJ2-2, with a weak D call TRBD2 (6 bases). CDR3 length equals 16 residues. The V end was cut by 3 bases, the J end by 4 bases, with 15 bases between. In germline, CDR1 is MNHEY, CDR2 SMNVEV (reference sequence).

CDR3 loop: CASSAGQLNTEAFF. DNA of the CDR3: TGCGCCAGCAGCGCGGGACAGTTAAACACTGAAGCTTTCTTT. The rearrangement uses TRBV5-1 and TRBJ1-1; 7 bases are shared with TRBD1. With V trimmed by 4 bases and J by 2 bases, 5 bases remained unmatched. Looked up from germline, CDR1 is SGHRS and CDR2 is YFSETQ. The CDR3 length is 14 residues.

This chain connects TRBV6-2 or TRBV6-3 to TRBJ2-1; D unresolved. This CDR3 is 18 amino acids long. Germline CDR1 MNHEY, CDR2 SVGEGT. Trimming took off 6 bases at V and 0 bases at J, with 21 bases between the two ends. The CDR3 reads CASSTRLVAASSYNEQFF. In DNA, the CDR3 is TGTGCCAGCAGCACCCGGTTGGTAGCTGCCAGCTCCTACAATGAGCAGTTCTTC.

This clone came up a few times. The J gene is TRBJ1-6, the V gene TRBV19; 7 bases align to TRBD1. Germline V lookup: CDR1 LNHDA, CDR2 SQIVND (reference sequence). Trimming took 4 bases from V and 9 from J; bases not matched to a gene: 15. CDR3 size: 17 residues. The CDR3 nucleotides read TGTGCCAGTAGTACTCCCCCTGGCCAGGGGGTTATTTCACCCCTCCACTTT. Amino acid sequence: CASSTPPGQGVISPLHF.

The chain joins TRBV9 to TRBJ1-6; D not resolved. The germline V gene encodes CDR1 SGDLS and CDR2 YYNGEE. The V end was cut by 4 bases, the J end by 11 bases, with 16 bases between. The CDR3 contains 14 residues. In DNA, the CDR3 is TGTGCCAGCAGCCTCCAAGGGAGCCAAACACCCCTCCACTTT. Its protein product is CASSLQGSQTPLHF.

CDR3 nucleotide sequence: TGTGCCAGTAGCACCCAGTTCCGCCATGGCTACACCTTC. It codes for CASSTQFRHGYTF. V is TRBV19 and J is TRBJ1-2; D remains ambiguous. This CDR3 contains 13 residues. The germline CDR1 and CDR2 sequences are LNHDA and SQIVND (reference sequence). Between the trimmed V and J ends, which lost 6 bases and 6 bases, there was a span of 14 bases.

The V call is TRBV7-9, the J call TRBJ2-2; the D gene is possibly TRBD2 (6 bases). From germline, CDR1 is SEHNR and CDR2 FQNEAQ (reference sequence). The CDR3 covers 13 residues. The V and J ends lost 4 bases and 7 bases respectively, with 10 bases between them. The CDR3: CASSSGGVGELFF. In DNA, the CDR3 is TGTGCCAGCAGCTCTGGCGGGGTCGGGGAGCTGTTTTTT.

This rearrangement joins TRBV7-8 to TRBJ1-6; TRBD1 is a possible D gene (6 bases). The germline gives CDR1 SGHVS, CDR2 FQNEAQ. V lost 5 bases to trimming and J lost 9 bases, with 23 bases between them. The CDR3 has 17 residues. CDR3 coding DNA: TGTGCCAGCAGCCCTGAATCCTCAGGGGTTTTGGGTTCACCCCTCCACTTT. Translating it yields CASSPESSGVLGSPLHF.

The chain combines TRBV7-2 with TRBJ1-5, with 8 bases aligning to TRBD1. This CDR3 is built from 16 residues. V trimming: 5 bases; J trimming: 2 bases; junction bases outside the gene matches: 8. CDR1 and CDR2 (germline): SGHTA, FQGNSA. CDR3 sequence: CASSPPQGVGNQPQHF. In nucleotides, the CDR3 is TGTGCCAGCAGCCCCCCACAGGGGGTGGGCAATCAGCCCCAGCATTTT.

The chain uses TRBV6-2 or TRBV6-3 and TRBJ2-7; 10 bases align to TRBD2. V gave up 3 bases and J gave up 4 bases; unmatched junction bases: 3. Germline lookup yields CDR1 MNHEY and CDR2 SVGEGT. The CDR3 length is 14 residues. Here the CDR3 reads CASSYGTSAYEQYV. Here the CDR3 DNA reads TGTGCCAGCAGTTATGGGACTAGCGCATACGAGCAGTACGTC.